This TCR beta chain derives from a study of blood T cell repertoires in COVID-19 (dated by TCRdb to 2018 to 2020). Some background on the complete study: Collaborator samples came from the United States, Italy and Spain and covered acute and convalescent phases of COVID-19. The prospective study material was composed of cDNA or gDNA derived from T cells, B-cell-depleted T cells, or PBMCs. The dataset comprised deeply sampled blood TCRbeta repertoires from subjects exposed to, actively infected with, or recovered from COVID-19. The repertoires were made available in a free public database intended to serve as a resource for research on the immune response to SARS-CoV-2. The samples were drawn from the first 160 participants of the ongoing ImmuneRACE study and from over a thousand subjects provided by 6 global collaborators. Sample metadata almost always included a de-identified subject ID, COVID-19 status, age in years and sex. Where available, HLA class I and class II types were obtained from metadata supplied by the sample provider rather than from assay-based typing. Results and caveats for the whole study, not just this receptor: The quantity of clinical and demographic metadata differed by source and by participant and was supplied without curation.

One collaborating source in Seattle enrolled patients during active infection and followed them longitudinally through the course of disease. Collaborating institutions collected whole blood in K2EDTA tubes following their own protocols. For TCRbeta analysis, collaborators shipped samples as frozen whole blood, isolated PBMCs, or DNA extracted from either of those sample types. The immunoSEQ Assay, a bias-controlled multiplex PCR, was used to amplify TCRbeta CDR3 regions from genomic DNA. Per the original workflow: The number of nucleated cells in each sample was estimated from the amplification of reference gene primers within the assay. To quantify the absolute abundance of each unique TCRbeta CDR3 rearrangement, sequence reads were collapsed and filtered. For each sample, productive Simpson clonality was calculated by taking the square root of Simpson's diversity index across productive rearrangements. Drawn from immuneACCESS, this table holds only the in-frame rearrangements with V and J called that TCRdb kept. Clones are partly lost; checked studies trace under half to an unresolved V gene and leave the rest unexplained. V and J calls and clone size are copied from that table; D and trimming were computed from the DNA. The sample includes roughly 230,000 clones, with around 89% observed a single time. The ten most abundant clones make up roughly 2.2% of the sample.

Germline trimming amounts to 5 bases on V and 0 bases on J, with 4 as the count of junction bases outside the gene matches. The germline V gene sets CDR1 to SGHTA and CDR2 to FQGNSA. The CDR3 measures 16 amino acids from cysteine to phenylalanine. The only DNA kept is the CDR3, 48 bases in frame from the first base. A remark on this clone: Which antigen it targets is not known. Within one base of it there is no much larger clone, and no base qualities were kept.

The sample consisted of peripheral blood. The sequence came from a woman in her sixties with COVID-19, enrolled during active disease. The chain is made from TRBV7-2 and TRBJ1-6, with 7 bases aligning to TRBD1. The CDR3 reads CASSPRDSSYNSPLHF. The base sequence is TGTGCCAGCAGCCCTAGGGACAGCTCCTATAATTCACCCCTCCACTTT.